These 31 T cell receptor beta chains share one sample of origin, sequenced in a study of blood T cell repertoires in COVID-19. The protocol was immunoSEQ multiplex PCR, while the TCRdb copy is restricted to in-frame clones and leaves out a portion. The sample carries hundreds of thousands of clones, around 90% recorded once. Sequencing used peripheral blood. The receptors come from a human donor in a cohort sampled during active COVID-19.

V is TRBV9 and J is TRBJ1-2; 10 nucleotides match TRBD1. The junction had 0 bases not matched to a gene; V was cut back by 0 bases and J by 4 bases. Per the germline V gene, CDR1 is SGDLS and CDR2 is YYNGEE. The CDR3 runs to 14 residues. The CDR3 region has the DNA TGTGCCAGCAGCGTAGGGACAGGGGGCTATGGCTACACCTTC. Amino acid sequence: CASSVGTGGYGYTF.

This chain connects TRBV7-9 to TRBJ2-5; 7 nucleotides match TRBD1. This CDR3 region has 15 residues. V dropped 7 bases and J dropped 1; count of bases not matched to a gene: 9. Germline V gene sequence: CDR1 SEHNR, CDR2 FQNEAQ (reference sequence). The CDR3 DNA follows: TGTGCCAGCACCCTACAGGGGAAGGGCCAAGAGACCCAGTACTTC. This codes for CASTLQGKGQETQYF.

The chain employs TRBV7-2 and TRBJ1-1; D remains unclear. The CDR3 has 13 residues. CDR1 is SGHTA, CDR2 FQGNSA, per germline. The germline V and J ends were trimmed by 1 base and 1 base, with 4 bases remaining between them. The CDR3 is CASSLVANTEAFF. Here the CDR3 DNA reads TGTGCCAGCAGCTTAGTGGCGAACACTGAAGCTTTCTTT.

The V call is TRBV7-9, the J call TRBJ2-5, with no clear D. Germline V CDR1 and CDR2: SEHNR, FQNEAQ (reference sequence). The length of the CDR3 is 16 residues. Trimming took 1 base from V and 4 from J, leaving 16 bases between them. Written as DNA, the CDR3 is TGTGCCAGCAGCTTAGATACAGCCTCCTTCGTAGAGACCCAGTACTTC. Translated: CASSLDTASFVETQYF.

The chain combines TRBV4-1 with TRBJ1-6; 7 nucleotides agree with TRBD1. The CDR3 extends over 12 amino acids. Germline lookup yields CDR1 MGHRA and CDR2 YSYEKL. Trimming at V came to 9 bases and at J to 7 bases, leaving 3 bases not matched to a gene. The CDR3 DNA follows: TGCGCCAGGGACAGGCCAAATTCACCCCTCCACTTT. This translates into CARDRPNSPLHF.

This chain connects TRBV6-1 to TRBJ1-4; 9 nucleotides align to TRBD1. The trim removed 2 bases at V and 7 bases at J, leaving 5 bases unmatched. This CDR3 contains 15 residues. From germline, CDR1 is MNHNS and CDR2 SASEGT. The CDR3: CASSENRGLGEKLFF. CDR3 nucleotides: TGTGCCAGCAGTGAAAACAGGGGGCTGGGTGAAAAACTGTTTTTT.

The chain employs TRBV6-5 and TRBJ2-3; TRBD1 is a possible D gene (5 bases). V was clipped by 7 bases and J by 5 bases, with 7 bases between them. The CDR3 runs 11 residues. Germline CDR1 MNHEY, CDR2 SVGAGI. The CDR3 DNA reads as TGTGCCAGCACCCAGGGAGATACGCAGTATTTT. It yields the protein CASTQGDTQYF.

The chain is built from TRBV14 and TRBJ1-2; TRBD1 aligns across 7 bases. Trimming took 1 base from V and 4 from J; bases not matched to a gene: 12. CDR3 length: 17 amino acids. Germline V lookup: CDR1 SGHDN, CDR2 FVKESK. The DNA for the CDR3 is TGTGCCAGCAGCCAAGGAGTCTCCGGGACAGACACCTATGGCTACACCTTC. It translates to CASSQGVSGTDTYGYTF.

This sequence joins TRBV6-5 and TRBJ1-1; TRBD1 is a possible D gene (6 bases). CDR3 length: 11 residues. Germline V gene lookup returns CDR1 MNHEY and CDR2 SVGAGI. Trimming removed 7 bases at V and 7 bases at J, with 10 bases between. CDR3 region: CASTIQGEAFF. The DNA for the CDR3 is TGTGCCAGCACCATACAGGGTGAAGCTTTCTTT.

This clone was recorded only once. V usage is TRBV4-1 and J usage is TRBJ1-2, with 9 bases aligning to TRBD1. V lost 2 bases to trimming and J lost 5 bases; unmatched junction nucleotides: 9. Germline lookup yields CDR1 MGHRA and CDR2 YSYEKL. The CDR3 sequence is 16 residues long. CDR3 protein: CASSQYHGTGHYGYTF. CDR3 DNA: TGCGCCAGCAGCCAATATCACGGGACAGGGCATTATGGCTACACCTTC.

The gene calls are TRBV9 and TRBJ2-1; D ambiguous. The V end lost 0 bases, the J end lost 3 bases, and 16 bases lay between the germline ends. The CDR3 spans 17 residues. The germline gives CDR1 SGDLS, CDR2 YYNGEE. DNA of the CDR3: TGTGCCAGCAGCGTAGGACCAGGCATGGATGGCTACAATGAGCAGTTCTTC. Its translation is CASSVGPGMDGYNEQFF.

This chain's CDR3 is CASSLEVAGNTEAFF. As DNA, the CDR3 is TGTGCCAGCAGCTTAGAGGTGGCTGGGAACACTGAAGCTTTCTTT. The rearrangement links TRBV11-2 to TRBJ1-1; D remains unclear. The CDR3 extends over 15 amino acids. From germline, CDR1 is SGHAT and CDR2 FQNNGV. Trimming took 0 bases from V and 1 from J, leaving 9 bases between them.

In this sample, this clone turned up many times. V and J are TRBV29-1 and TRBJ1-1, with TRBD1 matching 8 bases. With 5 bases clipped from V and 5 bases from J, the junction kept 7 bases outside the gene matches. The germline V gene has CDR1 SQVTM and CDR2 ANQGSEA. This CDR3 is 13 amino acids long. DNA of the CDR3: TGCAGCGTTTGGACAGGGTCGGGGACTGAAGCTTTCTTT. Translating it yields CSVWTGSGTEAFF.

The CDR3 DNA follows: TGTGCCAGCAGCTTGGTTGGGGCGGCTAATGAAAAACTGTTTTTT. Translation gives CASSLVGAANEKLFF. The rearrangement links TRBV5-6 to TRBJ1-4, with D perhaps matching TRBD1 (5 bases). Trimming took off 0 bases at V and 3 bases at J, with 9 bases between the two ends. This CDR3 is built from 15 residues. Germline values: CDR1 SGHDT, CDR2 YYEEEE.

V is TRBV6-5 and J is TRBJ2-1; 9 nucleotides agree with TRBD2. The CDR3 is 15 amino acids. Germline CDR1 reads MNHEY; CDR2 reads SVGAGI. The J segment lost 7 bases and the V segment lost 5 bases, leaving 9 bases of the junction unmatched. CDR3 region: CASSPSSGRLNEQFF. The CDR3 nucleotides read TGTGCCAGCAGTCCCTCCAGCGGGAGGTTAAATGAGCAGTTCTTC.

The chain links TRBV21-1 to TRBJ2-7; the D call of TRBD1 is as the table states it, not checked on the DNA. TRBV21-1 is assigned pseudogene status. This CDR3 spans 13 amino acids. DNA of the CDR3: TGTGCCAGCAGCAAAGACAGGGGCGGCGAGCAGTACTTC. Translation gives CASSKDRGGEQYF.

This chain links TRBV19 with TRBJ1-5, with no clear D. Looked up from germline, CDR1 is LNHDA and CDR2 is SQIVND (reference sequence). The V end was cut by 6 bases, the J end by 0 bases, with 6 bases between. The CDR3 is 13 residues long. The CDR3 coding sequence is TGTGCCAGTAGGAGGGCTAGCAATCAGCCCCAGCATTTT. Amino acid sequence: CASRRASNQPQHF.

The J gene is TRBJ1-1, the V gene TRBV19; 7 positions match TRBD1. The CDR3 has 13 residues. Germline lookup yields CDR1 LNHDA and CDR2 SQIVND (reference sequence). Trimming removed 5 bases from V and 4 bases from J; junction bases left unmatched: 4. The CDR3 bases are TGTGCCAGTAGTTCACAGGGGCTCACTGAAGCTTTCTTT. It yields the protein CASSSQGLTEAFF.

The chain couples TRBV7-2 to TRBJ2-3; D perhaps matches TRBD2 (7 bases). The CDR3 runs 16 residues. V shed 0 bases and J shed 2 bases, with 12 bases lying between them. The V gene's germline CDR1 is SGHTA and CDR2 FQGNSA. This chain's CDR3 is CASSLAGGAFTDTQYF. DNA for the CDR3: TGTGCCAGCAGCTTAGCGGGGGGGGCCTTCACAGATACGCAGTATTTT.

V is TRBV6-5 and J is TRBJ1-2; D is unresolved. This CDR3 is 13 amino acids long. V was pared by 9 bases and J by 0 bases, with 11 bases between. The germline CDR1 and CDR2 sequences are MNHEY and SVGAGI. CDR3: CASRSNSNYGYTF. The CDR3 DNA reads as TGTGCCAGTCGGTCTAACTCTAACTATGGCTACACCTTC.

CDR3 coding DNA: TGTGCCAGCAGTTCACGGGAGGCCGCAGATACGCAGTATTTT. It codes for CASSSREAADTQYF. V gene TRBV6-5 combines with J gene TRBJ2-3; 7 positions match TRBD2. With 4 bases clipped from V and 4 bases from J, the junction kept 5 bases outside the gene matches. The CDR3 sequence is 14 residues long. Germline-derived CDR1 and CDR2 are MNHEY and SVGAGI.

The gene calls are TRBV7-2 and TRBJ2-5, with 8 positions matching TRBD2. The V segment lost 1 base and the J segment 1 base; nucleotides outside the gene matches: 8. The germline CDR1 and CDR2 sequences are SGHTA and FQGNSA. The CDR3 loop spans 17 amino acids. The CDR3 DNA is TGTGCCAGCAGCTTAGGGACGGGAGGGTCCATCCAAGAGACCCAGTACTTC. This encodes CASSLGTGGSIQETQYF.

This clone was detected once. The chain has TRBV7-9 and TRBJ2-7; 7 nucleotides agree with TRBD2. Trimming removed 1 base from V and 6 bases from J; junction bases left unmatched: 3. CDR3 length equals 13 residues. Germline lookup yields CDR1 SEHNR and CDR2 FQNEAQ (reference sequence). This CDR3 reads CASSLGGSFEQYF. The CDR3 DNA sequence: TGTGCCAGCAGCTTAGGCGGGAGTTTCGAGCAGTACTTC.

The chain combines TRBV5-7 with TRBJ2-7, with 7 bases aligning to TRBD1. TRBV5-7 is an ORF, with its function uncertain. V lost 4 bases and J lost 7; bases outside the gene matches: 17. CDR3 length equals 16 residues. The CDR3 spells CASSRVRDSRKGEQYF. For the CDR3, the DNA is TGTGCCAGCAGCAGAGTGAGGGACAGCAGGAAAGGGGAGCAGTACTTC.

The chain uses TRBV30 and TRBJ1-2, with D unclear. This CDR3 has 11 residues. V lost 6 bases and J lost 8, with 13 bases in between. Germline V lookup: CDR1 GTSNPN, CDR2 SVGIG (reference sequence). CDR3 sequence: CACWEARGYTF. DNA of the CDR3: TGTGCCTGTTGGGAGGCTAGGGGCTACACCTTC.

This clone has a handful of counts. The V gene is TRBV15, the J gene TRBJ1-2, with 8 positions matching TRBD1. CDR3 length: 14 residues. The J segment lost 3 bases and the V segment lost 5 bases, leaving 5 bases of the junction unmatched. Germline CDR1 LNHNV, CDR2 YYDKDF (reference sequence). In nucleotides, the CDR3 is TGTGCCACCAGCGGAGGACAGGGCTACTATGGCTACACCTTC. This gives the protein CATSGGQGYYGYTF.

This clone is a singleton in its sample. This chain joins TRBV6-5 and TRBJ1-2; 8 bases are a match to TRBD1. The J segment lost 6 bases and the V segment lost 2 bases, leaving 5 bases of the junction unmatched. CDR3 length equals 14 residues. Germline CDR1 MNHEY, CDR2 SVGAGI. CDR3 DNA: TGTGCCAGCAGTTACGGACAGGGCAACGATGGCTACACCTTC. Residues: CASSYGQGNDGYTF.

This rearrangement joins TRBV5-1 to TRBJ1-2; the D gene is possibly TRBD1 (6 bases). CDR1 is SGHRS, CDR2 YFSETQ, per germline. The V and J ends lost 0 bases and 2 bases respectively, with 8 bases between them. The CDR3 totals 14 residues. DNA of the CDR3: TGCGCCAGCAGCTTGGGGACAGACAACTATGGCTACACCTTC. It specifies CASSLGTDNYGYTF.

The rearrangement uses TRBV14 and TRBJ2-7; D call uncertain. This CDR3 has 14 residues. The V gene's germline CDR1 is SGHDN and CDR2 FVKESK. Trimming cost V 1 base and J 6 bases, with 13 bases left between them. The CDR3 nucleotides read TGTGCCAGCAGCCAAGGGGCGCTATGGGTCGAGCAGTACTTC. Translating it yields CASSQGALWVEQYF.

This clone has only one observation. The V call is TRBV3-1 (or the pseudogene TRBV3-2), the J call TRBJ1-1; no clear D. CDR1 and CDR2 (germline): LGHDT, YNNKEL (reference sequence). The CDR3 is 13 residues long. Trimming took off 1 base at V and 2 bases at J, with 5 bases between the two ends. The CDR3 reads CASSQVPNTEAFF. The CDR3 DNA sequence: TGTGCCAGCAGCCAAGTTCCAAACACTGAAGCTTTCTTT.

V is TRBV2 and J is TRBJ2-3; D gene unclear. The CDR3 extends over 14 amino acids. Germline loops: CDR1 SNHLY, CDR2 FYNNEI. V lost 6 bases and J 0 bases, leaving 10 bases between the germline ends. CDR3 sequence reads: CASRAAPSTDTQYF. CDR3 nucleotides: TGTGCCAGCAGAGCCGCCCCAAGCACAGATACGCAGTATTTT.